These 27 T cell receptor beta chains came from one sample sequenced in a study of blood T cells in healthy people across ages. A J-beta primer mix and a sample-barcoded 5' primer were used in a second PCR of roughly 7 to 12 cycles. TCRdb processed the 5' RACE reads anew with MiXCR; each CDR3 protein has one entry. Of 1.5 million to 2 million distinct CDR3 sequences detected, around 48% appear once; the ten largest clones hold over 2%. Source material: blood. The receptors here all came from a woman between 35 and 50 years old in good health.

This clonotype was seen repeatedly, ten times or more. The genes are TRBV7-2 and TRBJ2-3, with D hard to call. Trimming cost V 1 base and J 6 bases, with 11 bases left between them. This CDR3 spans 14 amino acids. Germline V gene lookup returns CDR1 SGHTA and CDR2 FQGNSA. CDR3 DNA sequence: TGTGCCAGCAGCTTAGAAGGCGGCCTGGATACGCAGTATTTT. It codes for CASSLEGGLDTQYF.

The table lists this clonotype with a few counts. The gene calls are TRBV9 and TRBJ1-2; 7 bases agree with TRBD1. V was clipped by 0 bases and J by 1 base; unmatched bases: 6. Germline assignment: CDR1 SGDLS and CDR2 YYNGEE. The CDR3 is 16 amino acids. CDR3 in amino acids: CASSVAETGYNYGYTF. The CDR3 coding sequence is TGTGCCAGCAGCGTAGCTGAGACAGGGTATAACTATGGCTACACCTTC.

CDR3 in amino acids: CASSVQGENQPQHF. The DNA of the CDR3 is TGTGCCAGCAGCGTGCAGGGTGAGAATCAGCCCCAGCATTTT. This chain connects TRBV7-9 to TRBJ1-5, with a weak D call TRBD1 (5 bases). Germline CDR1 is SEHNR and CDR2 is FQNEAQ (reference sequence). The CDR3 totals 14 residues. Trimming removed 5 bases from V and 4 bases from J, with 12 bases in between.

This clonotype was seen more than once but under ten times. The chain recombines TRBV5-5 with TRBJ2-7; weak D call: TRBD1 (5 bases). The CDR3 sequence is 14 residues long. V lost 4 bases to trimming and J lost 3 bases, with 14 bases between them. Germline V CDR1 and CDR2: SGHKS, YYEKEE (reference sequence). For the CDR3, the DNA is TGTGCCAGCAGCGTCGACAGATTCAACTACGAGCAGTACTTC. Translation gives CASSVDRFNYEQYF.

The chain uses TRBV7-8 and TRBJ2-3; 8 bases match TRBD2. The CDR3 length is 17 residues. V dropped 2 bases and J dropped 2; count of bases not matched to a gene: 9. The germline CDR1 and CDR2 sequences are SGHVS and FQNEAQ. In nucleotides, the CDR3 is TGTGCCAGCAGCTTACGTCATACTAGCGGAACCACAGATACGCAGTATTTT. Its protein is CASSLRHTSGTTDTQYF.

This CDR3 reads CASSFTEYTEAFF. As DNA, the CDR3 is TGTGCCAGCAGTTTCACAGAGTACACTGAAGCTTTCTTT. The genes are TRBV28 and TRBJ1-1; D not certain. V was pared by 3 bases and J by 3 bases, with 8 bases between. Germline CDR1 is MDHEN and CDR2 is SYDVKM. The CDR3 totals 13 residues.

The CDR3 nucleotides read TGTGCCAGCAGCCCACTCGGGGGTTCTGGGGCCAACGTCCTGACTTTC. The encoded protein is CASSPLGGSGANVLTF. The V and J genes are TRBV28 and TRBJ2-6, with D perhaps matching TRBD2 (6 bases). The CDR3 contains 16 residues. Germline CDR1 reads MDHEN; CDR2 reads SYDVKM. The V end lost 6 bases, the J end lost 1 base, and 13 bases lay between the germline ends.

This chain uses TRBV11-2 with TRBJ1-2; 7 bases map to TRBD1. The CDR3 sequence is 16 residues long. With V trimmed by 0 bases and J by 3 bases, 7 bases remained unmatched. The germline V gene has CDR1 SGHAT and CDR2 FQNNGV. CDR3 loop: CASSLESGGGYYGYTF. The CDR3 coding sequence is TGTGCCAGCAGCTTAGAGTCAGGGGGTGGTTACTATGGCTACACCTTC. Filled out from reference TRBV11-2 and TRBJ1-2, the complete variable domain reads EAGVAQSPRYKIIEKRQSVAFWCNPISGHATLYWYQQILGQGPKLLIQFQNNGVVDDSQLPKDRFSAERLKGVDSTLKIQPAKLEDSAVYLCASSLESGGGYYGYTFGSGTRLTVV.

The V gene is TRBV28, the J gene TRBJ2-1; a weak D match, TRBD2 (5 bases). The germline V gene encodes CDR1 MDHEN and CDR2 SYDVKM. Trimming took off 4 bases at V and 10 bases at J, with 11 bases between the two ends. CDR3 length: 12 amino acids. CDR3 amino acids: CASSSRVGEQFF. CDR3 nucleotides: TGTGCCAGCAGTTCGCGGGTGGGGGAGCAGTTCTTC.

This chain connects TRBV7-2 to TRBJ2-3; D unclear. CDR3 length equals 15 residues. Germline values: CDR1 SGHTA, CDR2 FQGNSA. Trimming left V 8 bases short and J 0 bases short, with 15 bases between. As DNA, the CDR3 is TGTGCCAGCGCAGAGGTCTTTCAGAGCACAGATACGCAGTATTTT. It specifies CASAEVFQSTDTQYF.

The V gene is TRBV6-1, the J gene TRBJ2-3, with 11 nucleotides matching TRBD1. J gave up 3 bases and V 8 bases, and 4 bases lay outside the gene matches. The germline CDR1 and CDR2 sequences are MNHNS and SASEGT. The CDR3 totals 14 residues. CDR3 loop: CASGRDRGTDTQYF. The CDR3 DNA reads TGTGCCAGCGGCAGGGACAGGGGGACAGATACGCAGTATTTT.

This clonotype was detected once. This chain joins TRBV7-4 and TRBJ2-2; TRBD2 matches at 7 bases. Trimming at V came to 5 bases and at J to 7 bases, leaving 7 bases not matched to a gene. This CDR3 spans 14 amino acids. Germline V gives CDR1 SGHVT, CDR2 SQSDAQ. In DNA, the CDR3 is TGTGCCAGCAGCCCCACGCGGGGGTTCGGGGAGCTGTTTTTT. This gives the protein CASSPTRGFGELFF.

This clonotype was seen a few times. The rearrangement joins TRBV3-1 to TRBJ2-7, with 9 bases lining up with TRBD2. V was clipped by 2 bases and J by 4 bases; unmatched bases: 12. The CDR3 is 17 residues long. CDR1 LGHDT and CDR2 YNNKEL come from the germline V gene (reference sequence). DNA for the CDR3: TGTGCCAGCAGCCAAAGGGATTATCGGCGGGGGGGGTACGAGCAGTACTTC. This translates into CASSQRDYRRGGYEQYF.

The chain has TRBV28 and TRBJ2-7; D possibly corresponds to TRBD1 (6 bases). The germline gives CDR1 MDHEN, CDR2 SYDVKM. V lost 8 bases, J lost 2 bases, and 13 bases lay in between. CDR3 length equals 13 residues. The CDR3 sequence: CASGGPNPYEQYF. The CDR3 DNA is TGTGCCAGCGGGGGCCCGAACCCCTACGAGCAGTACTTC.

The chain combines TRBV7-9 with TRBJ2-3; a possible D gene is TRBD1 (5 bases). V was pared by 1 base and J by 3 bases, with 11 bases between. Germline V lookup: CDR1 SEHNR, CDR2 FQNEAQ (reference sequence). The CDR3 spans 15 residues. CDR3 bases: TGTGCCAGCAGCTTAGATCGATCAGGGACAGATACGCAGTATTTT. Amino acid sequence: CASSLDRSGTDTQYF.

This clonotype was seen just once. V is TRBV25-1 and J is TRBJ2-3, with a possible D match to TRBD1 (5 bases). This CDR3 contains 14 residues. The V gene's germline CDR1 is MGHDK and CDR2 SYGVNS. V lost 2 bases to trimming and J lost 2 bases, with 8 bases between them. The CDR3: CASSEPDTTDTQYF. The DNA for the CDR3 is TGTGCCAGCAGTGAACCGGACACCACAGATACGCAGTATTTT.

CDR3 nucleotides: TGTGCCAGCAGTATCTCCAGGACAGGGATGGAGACCCAGTACTTC. Amino acids: CASSISRTGMETQYF. V and J are TRBV27 and TRBJ2-5; 8 bases agree with TRBD1. The CDR3 contains 15 residues. The V gene's germline CDR1 is MNHEY and CDR2 SMNVEV (reference sequence). After removal of 5 bases from V and 5 bases from J, the junction contained 10 bases not matched to a gene.

The chain joins TRBV4-3 to TRBJ1-5; maybe TRBD1 (5 bases). Germline V gene lookup returns CDR1 LGHNA and CDR2 YSLEER. Trimming took off 0 bases at V and 4 bases at J, with 13 bases between the two ends. The CDR3 consists of 16 residues. Here the CDR3 DNA reads TGCGCCAGCAGCCAAGATAGGGCAGGGCAAAATCAGCCCCAGCATTTT. It encodes CASSQDRAGQNQPQHF.

This clonotype came up a few times. The chain joins TRBV27 to TRBJ2-6; no clear D gene. The ends were cut back, 2 bases at V and 2 bases at J, with 10 bases in the middle. The CDR3 covers 16 residues. Germline-derived CDR1 and CDR2 are MNHEY and SMNVEV (reference sequence). The CDR3 loop is CASSLLRPAGANVLTF. CDR3 bases: TGTGCCAGCAGTTTACTCAGGCCCGCTGGGGCCAACGTCCTGACTTTC.

The CDR3: CATGRWGEQFF. The CDR3 coding sequence is TGTGCCACCGGCCGGTGGGGTGAGCAGTTCTTC. The chain is built from TRBV24-1 and TRBJ2-1; no reliable D call. CDR3 size: 11 residues. Germline lookup yields CDR1 KGHDR and CDR2 SFDVKD. Trimming removed 9 bases from V and 9 bases from J, with 11 bases in between.

The chain carries TRBV4-3 and TRBJ2-5, with a tentative D call TRBD1 (5 bases). Germline CDR1 LGHNA, CDR2 YSLEER. The CDR3 is made up of 13 amino acids. With 1 base removed from V and 5 bases from J, the gap between germline ends came to 8 bases. CDR3 nucleotide sequence: TGCGCCAGCAGCCAAGGACAGATGGAGACCCAGTACTTC. Amino acids: CASSQGQMETQYF.

This clonotype was detected a few times. One end of the junction is discordant with germline, which a read error may explain. This chain joins TRBV4-2 and TRBJ2-7, with D uncertain. The CDR3 is made up of 15 amino acids. The germline gives CDR1 LGHNA, CDR2 YNFKEQ. CDR3 DNA sequence: TGTGCCAGCAGACAAGATGGATCCAAACCCTACGAGCAGTACTTC. Translating gives CASRQDGSKPYEQYF.

V and J are TRBV29-1 and TRBJ1-2; D perhaps matches TRBD1 (6 bases). The germline V gene has CDR1 SQVTM and CDR2 ANQGSEA. The CDR3 runs 13 residues. Trimming removed 7 bases at V and 0 bases at J, with 12 bases between. Written as DNA, the CDR3 is TGCAGCGCCACGGACAGTACTAACTATGGCTACACCTTC. It yields the protein CSATDSTNYGYTF.

The sample holds a few counts of this clonotype. This chain joins TRBV7-9 and TRBJ2-3; 12 bases agree with TRBD2. J lost 4 bases, V lost 4 bases, and 3 bases had no gene match. Germline V lookup: CDR1 SEHNR, CDR2 FQNEAQ (reference sequence). There are 15 residues in the CDR3. The CDR3 here is CASSSSGGAPDTQYF. The CDR3 nucleotides are TGTGCCAGCAGCTCTAGCGGGGGGGCCCCAGATACGCAGTATTTT.

J is TRBJ2-7 and V is TRBV28; D is ambiguous. The CDR3 is 11 residues long. With 6 bases removed from V and 7 bases from J, the gap between germline ends came to 10 bases. The germline V gene has CDR1 MDHEN and CDR2 SYDVKM. CDR3 sequence (DNA): TGTGCCAGCAGCTCCCCGTGGGAGCAGTACTTC. Translation gives CASSSPWEQYF.

The chain uses TRBV25-1 and TRBJ2-7; no clear D gene. The J call may be wrong; the DNA end is better matched by TRBJ2-5. This CDR3 is 13 amino acids long. Germline lookup yields CDR1 MGHDK and CDR2 SYGVNS. CDR3 bases: TGTGCCAGCAGCGGATGGGTGATAGAGACCCAGTACTTC. The encoded protein is CASSGWVIETQYF.

The chain recombines TRBV6-5 with TRBJ1-2; D uncertain. Germline-derived CDR1 and CDR2 are MNHEY and SVGAGI. This CDR3 contains 16 residues. Between the trimmed V and J ends, which lost 5 bases and 4 bases, there was a span of 20 bases. The CDR3, as DNA: TGTGCCAGCAGTACCGCCAGGCGGGCAGGTTCCTATGGCTACACCTTC. This sequence encodes CASSTARRAGSYGYTF.